The clone carrying this T cell receptor (beta chain) was detected once. What it binds is not known. The source of the sample is a study of siplizumab effects on memory and regulatory T cells. General study results and limits: The drug siplizumab significantly decreased the alloreactive sequences that could be traced to unstimulated CD4+ memory cells. There appeared to be greater diversity in naive T cells than in memory cells, and naive T cells seemed major contributors to the alloresponse.

The data were produced by immunoSEQ multiplex PCR, yet TCRdb's version contains in-frame clones alone and is incomplete. The sample lists more than 70,000 clones, approximately 95% seen once, with approximately 18% in the top ten. This CDR3 is 12 amino acids long. The germline V gene encodes CDR1 SGHTA and CDR2 FQGTGA. Trimming pared 6 bases from V and 2 bases from J, leaving 4 bases between. The V gene is TRBV7-3, the J gene TRBJ2-2, with D uncertain. This clonotype was obtained from a human donor in good health. The sample was CD8+ T cells sorted from blood. The DNA for the CDR3 is TGTGCCAGCAGTCCAAACACCGGGGAGCTGTTTTTT. Its translation is CASSPNTGELFF.